Below are 29 T cell receptor beta chains sequenced from a single sample in a study of cytomegalovirus exposure and HLA in healthy donors. A multiplex PCR was run with 60 Vbeta primers and 13 Jbeta primers. Here immunoSEQ multiplex PCR was the method, and the copy in TCRdb shows in-frame clones only, minus some. The data contain some 120,000 clones, roughly 63% of them singletons. Sequencing was carried out using PBMCs. Every receptor here comes from a man aged 25 to 45 in good health and CMV-seropositive.

The chain couples TRBV7-3 to TRBJ1-1; TRBD1 aligns across 7 bases. The V segment lost 4 bases and the J segment 1 base; nucleotides outside the gene matches: 12. Germline V CDR1 and CDR2: SGHTA, FQGTGA. There are 17 residues in the CDR3. The CDR3 sequence is CASSSRNRDSENTEAFF. DNA of the CDR3: TGTGCCAGCAGCTCACGAAACCGGGACAGCGAGAACACTGAAGCTTTCTTT.

The gene calls are TRBV9 and TRBJ2-3; D is unclear. Trimming removed 0 bases from V and 1 base from J, with 12 bases in between. The germline gives CDR1 SGDLS, CDR2 YYNGEE. CDR3 length: 16 residues. The CDR3, as DNA: TGTGCCAGCAGCGTAGTTGCGATTCTCGGCACAGATACGCAGTATTTT. It translates to CASSVVAILGTDTQYF.

This chain connects TRBV19 to TRBJ2-3, with TRBD1 matching over 11 bases. V lost 9 bases, J lost 3 bases, and 8 bases stayed unmatched. Germline assignment: CDR1 LNHDA and CDR2 SQIVND (reference sequence). There are 15 residues in the CDR3. Written as DNA, the CDR3 is TGTGCCAGCCGCCGGACAGGGGGCAGGACAGATACGCAGTATTTT. This codes for CASRRTGGRTDTQYF.

V and J are TRBV5-1 and TRBJ2-3; 14 bases align to TRBD2. Unmatched junction bases numbered 9, after V lost 3 bases and J lost 3 bases. Germline V CDR1 and CDR2: SGHRS, YFSETQ. The CDR3 is 18 residues long. CDR3 nucleotide sequence: TGCGCCAGCAGCTGGGGACTAGCGGGAGTGGTCGGGACAGATACGCAGTATTTT. It yields the protein CASSWGLAGVVGTDTQYF.

The J gene is TRBJ2-3, the V gene TRBV11-1, with 7 bases fitting TRBD1. CDR3 size: 15 residues. With V trimmed by 1 base and J by 4 bases, 5 bases remained unmatched. CDR1 is SGHAT and CDR2 is FQDESV in the germline V gene (reference sequence). Here the CDR3 DNA reads TGTGCCAGCAGCTTAGTGACAGGGTCCCCAGATACGCAGTATTTT. This sequence encodes CASSLVTGSPDTQYF.

The chain joins TRBV7-9 to TRBJ2-5; a possible D gene is TRBD2 (5 bases). Trimming took 5 bases from V and 5 from J, leaving 21 bases between them. The CDR3 has 16 amino acids. Germline V lookup: CDR1 SEHNR, CDR2 FQNEAQ (reference sequence). CDR3: CASSPRWSRPGETQYF. In nucleotides, the CDR3 is TGTGCCAGCAGCCCCCGTTGGTCGCGGCCGGGGGAGACCCAGTACTTC. Full variable domain (rest looked up from reference TRBV7-9 and TRBJ2-5): DTGVSQNPRHKITKRGQNVTFRCDPISEHNRLYWYRQTLGQGPEFLTYFQNEAQLEKSRLLSDRFSAERPKGSFSTLEIQRTEQGDSAMYLCASSPRWSRPGETQYFGPGTRLLVL.

The chain is built from TRBV14 and TRBJ2-7, with a tentative D call TRBD1 (5 bases). Trimming removed 4 bases from V and 5 bases from J, with 18 bases in between. Per the germline V gene, CDR1 is SGHDN and CDR2 is FVKESK. The CDR3 extends over 15 amino acids. In DNA, the CDR3 is TGTGCCAGCAGCCCCCTCGAGCAGGGTTGGAACGAGCAGTACTTC. This encodes CASSPLEQGWNEQYF.

This sequence joins TRBV6-5 and TRBJ1-2; TRBD1 matches 8 bases. J was trimmed by 3 bases and V by 7 bases; bases with no gene match: 4. This CDR3 has 13 residues. Looked up from germline, CDR1 is MNHEY and CDR2 is SVGAGI. The CDR3 DNA sequence: TGTGCCAGCATCTCGGACAGGGACTATGGCTACACCTTC. Translating gives CASISDRDYGYTF.

The rearrangement uses TRBV2 and TRBJ2-2; TRBD2 is a possible D gene (7 bases). CDR3 length equals 12 residues. V was shortened by 10 bases and J by 5 bases, with 11 bases between the two germline ends. CDR1 and CDR2 from the germline V gene are SNHLY and FYNNEI. CDR3 coding DNA: TGTGCCAAAGGGGGGGGAACCGGGGAGCTGTTTTTT. This codes for CAKGGGTGELFF.

The rearrangement joins TRBV15 to TRBJ2-1; 7 positions match TRBD1. The CDR3 is 17 amino acids. The V segment lost 0 bases and the J segment 8 bases; nucleotides outside the gene matches: 13. The germline V gene has CDR1 LNHNV and CDR2 YYDKDF (reference sequence). The CDR3 region has the DNA TGTGCCACCAGCAGAGACGTAGGGGGCAGATCCAGCGATGAGCAGTTCTTC. It specifies CATSRDVGGRSSDEQFF.

The chain joins TRBV4-3 to TRBJ2-1; 9 nucleotides match TRBD2. From germline, CDR1 is LGHNA and CDR2 YSLEER. The junction had 4 bases not matched to a gene; V was cut back by 0 bases and J by 16 bases. The CDR3 spans 12 residues. The CDR3 region is CASSQEGLAQFF. CDR3 nucleotide sequence: TGCGCCAGCAGCCAAGAGGGACTAGCCCAATTCTTC.

The V and J genes are TRBV19 and TRBJ2-7, with 8 bases that match TRBD1. V gave up 4 bases and J gave up 2 bases; unmatched junction bases: 4. The length of the CDR3 is 14 residues. CDR1 LNHDA and CDR2 SQIVND come from the germline V gene (reference sequence). Here the CDR3 reads CASSTRDRPYEQYF. CDR3 in DNA: TGTGCCAGTAGTACCCGGGACAGGCCCTACGAGCAGTACTTC.

The genes are TRBV5-1 and TRBJ2-1; TRBD2 agrees at 14 bases. V dropped 4 bases and J dropped 8; count of bases not matched to a gene: 8. This CDR3 is built from 16 residues. The germline V gene encodes CDR1 SGHRS and CDR2 YFSETQ. DNA of the CDR3: TGCGCCAGCAGCCTTCCGACTAGCGGGAGGGCTGATGAGCAGTTCTTC. Translating it yields CASSLPTSGRADEQFF.

This rearrangement joins TRBV5-4 to TRBJ2-5, with 7 positions matching TRBD1. In germline, CDR1 is SGHNT, CDR2 YYREEE (reference sequence). This CDR3 has 14 residues. Unmatched junction bases numbered 6, after V lost 4 bases and J lost 3 bases. The CDR3 is CASSVTGTEETQYF. The DNA for the CDR3 is TGTGCCAGCAGCGTGACCGGGACAGAAGAGACCCAGTACTTC.

Worth noting for this clone: This CDR3 is also generated by other DNA sequences in the sample. J is TRBJ2-7 and V is TRBV5-1; 12 nucleotides match TRBD2. With V trimmed by 2 bases and J by 0 bases, 6 bases remained unmatched. Per the germline V gene, CDR1 is SGHRS and CDR2 is YFSETQ. This CDR3 region has 17 residues. The CDR3 here is CASSLGLAGYFSYEQYF. The DNA for the CDR3 is TGCGCCAGCAGCTTAGGACTAGCGGGATATTTCTCCTACGAGCAGTACTTC.

The chain has TRBV5-6 and TRBJ2-3; tentatively, D is TRBD1 (5 bases). The CDR3 contains 15 residues. Between the trimmed V and J ends, which lost 0 bases and 2 bases, there was a span of 10 bases. Germline V gene sequence: CDR1 SGHDT, CDR2 YYEEEE. CDR3 DNA: TGTGCCAGCAGCTTGGACAGGACCTCCACAGATACGCAGTATTTT. It yields the protein CASSLDRTSTDTQYF. The variable domain in full, with the rest retrieved from reference TRBV5-6 and TRBJ2-3, is DAGVTQSPTHLIKTRGQQVTLRCSPKSGHDTVSWYQQALGQGPQFIFQYYEEEERQRGNFPDRFSGHQFPNYSSELNVNALLLGDSALYLCASSLDRTSTDTQYFGPGTRLTVL.

This clone was observed once. The chain joins TRBV5-6 to TRBJ1-5; 7 nucleotides agree with TRBD1. Per germline, CDR1 SGHDT and CDR2 YYEEEE. CDR3 size: 15 residues. V lost 4 bases, J lost 3 bases, and 7 bases stayed unmatched. The CDR3 sequence is CASSRRDRYNQPQHF. CDR3 bases: TGTGCCAGCAGCCGCCGGGACAGATACAATCAGCCCCAGCATTTT. The entire variable domain, with the rest obtained from reference TRBV5-6 and TRBJ1-5, is as follows: DAGVTQSPTHLIKTRGQQVTLRCSPKSGHDTVSWYQQALGQGPQFIFQYYEEEERQRGNFPDRFSGHQFPNYSSELNVNALLLGDSALYLCASSRRDRYNQPQHFGDGTRLSIL.

The genes are TRBV6-5 and TRBJ1-6; 9 nucleotides agree with TRBD1. J was trimmed by 6 bases and V by 4 bases; bases with no gene match: 4. The length of the CDR3 is 15 residues. CDR1 and CDR2 from the germline V gene are MNHEY and SVGAGI. This CDR3 reads CASSLNRGLNSPLHF. CDR3 sequence (DNA): TGTGCCAGCAGTTTAAACAGGGGGCTTAATTCACCCCTCCACTTT.

Written as DNA, the CDR3 is TGTGCCAGCAAGTGGGGGACTATATCCAATGAGCAGTTCTTC. This translates into CASKWGTISNEQFF. V and J are TRBV6-1 and TRBJ2-1; 7 bases map to TRBD2. Trimming removed 7 bases from V and 6 bases from J; junction bases left unmatched: 9. Germline V lookup: CDR1 MNHNS, CDR2 SASEGT. The CDR3 runs 14 residues.

This clone was seen a few times. The chain recombines TRBV6-5 with TRBJ2-3; a possible D gene is TRBD2 (6 bases). CDR1 is MNHEY, CDR2 SVGAGI, per germline. CDR3 length: 15 amino acids. Trimming pared 0 bases from V and 1 base from J, leaving 8 bases between. The DNA of the CDR3 is TGTGCCAGCAGTTACTCAGGCGGGGGCACAGATACGCAGTATTTT. It codes for CASSYSGGGTDTQYF.

The V gene is TRBV28, the J gene TRBJ2-2, with 9 bases fitting TRBD1. CDR1 MDHEN and CDR2 SYDVKM come from the germline V gene. The CDR3 covers 15 residues. The V gene end was trimmed by 6 bases and the J gene end by 6 bases; junction bases not matched to a gene: 8. CDR3 amino acids: CASSLGTGLAGELFF. The DNA for the CDR3 is TGTGCCAGCAGCCTCGGGACAGGGTTGGCCGGGGAGCTGTTTTTT.

The V gene is TRBV27, the J gene TRBJ2-1, with TRBD2 matching 8 bases. Per germline, CDR1 MNHEY and CDR2 SMNVEV (reference sequence). Trimming cost V 6 bases and J 9 bases; bases outside gene matches: 7. There are 13 residues in the CDR3. The CDR3 DNA sequence: TGTGCCAGCAGGGAAGCGGGAGCGGGTGAGCAGTTCTTC. As protein: CASREAGAGEQFF.

This chain joins TRBV28 and TRBJ2-7; a weak D match, TRBD2 (5 bases). CDR3 length: 14 residues. Germline V gives CDR1 MDHEN, CDR2 SYDVKM. With 3 bases removed from V and 7 bases from J, the gap between germline ends came to 16 bases. The CDR3 loop reads CASSFAWTRGEQYF. The DNA for the CDR3 is TGTGCCAGCAGTTTTGCTTGGACGCGCGGGGAGCAGTACTTC. Variable domain in full (rest from reference TRBV28 and TRBJ2-7): DVKVTQSSRYLVKRTGEKVFLECVQDMDHENMFWYRQDPGLGLRLIYFSYDVKMKEKGDIPEGYSVSREKKERFSLILESASTNQTSMYLCASSFAWTRGEQYFGPGTRLTVT.

Points on this clone: The same CDR3 arises from other DNA sequences in this sample as well. V and J are TRBV14 and TRBJ2-1; the D gene is possibly TRBD2 (6 bases). In germline, CDR1 is SGHDN, CDR2 FVKESK. The germline V and J ends were trimmed by 4 bases and 9 bases, with 13 bases remaining between them. The CDR3 covers 13 residues. As DNA, the CDR3 is TGTGCCAGCAGCCTCCGACTAGTGACTGAGCAGTTCTTC. Its translation: CASSLRLVTEQFF.

The CDR3: CASSHLGGELFF. DNA of the CDR3: TGTGCCAGCAGCCACCTCGGCGGGGAGCTGTTTTTT. This chain uses TRBV11-2 with TRBJ2-2; no clear D gene. The V gene lost 5 bases and the J gene lost 7 bases, with 8 bases spanning the gap. CDR1 SGHAT and CDR2 FQNNGV come from the germline V gene. The CDR3 spans 12 residues.

This rearrangement joins TRBV7-3 to TRBJ2-1, with D perhaps matching TRBD2 (5 bases). Germline CDR1 reads SGHTA; CDR2 reads FQGTGA. The length of the CDR3 is 15 residues. Trimming pared 2 bases from V and 2 bases from J, leaving 10 bases between. CDR3 sequence: CASSLAGNTYNEQFF. In DNA, the CDR3 is TGTGCCAGCAGCTTAGCGGGTAACACCTACAATGAGCAGTTCTTC.

V usage is TRBV7-9 and J usage is TRBJ2-1; D uncertain. Germline V gene lookup returns CDR1 SEHNR and CDR2 FQNEAQ (reference sequence). V gave up 1 base and J gave up 4 bases, with 8 bases separating them. The length of the CDR3 is 14 residues. The CDR3 region has the DNA TGTGCCAGCAGCTTAGTCCTGTCGTACAATGAGCAGTTCTTC. Its translation is CASSLVLSYNEQFF.

The J gene is TRBJ1-1, the V gene TRBV7-9; 8 positions match TRBD1. The V gene's germline CDR1 is SEHNR and CDR2 FQNEAQ (reference sequence). V gave up 5 bases and J gave up 0 bases; unmatched junction bases: 5. There are 15 residues in the CDR3. Here the CDR3 reads CASSPQGALNTEAFF. The CDR3 DNA is TGTGCCAGCAGCCCGCAGGGGGCGTTGAACACTGAAGCTTTCTTT. Looking up the rest from reference TRBV7-9 and TRBJ1-1 gives the full variable domain: DTGVSQNPRHKITKRGQNVTFRCDPISEHNRLYWYRQTLGQGPEFLTYFQNEAQLEKSRLLSDRFSAERPKGSFSTLEIQRTEQGDSAMYLCASSPQGALNTEAFFGQGTRLTVV.

The chain joins TRBV11-2 to TRBJ2-7, with 8 bases fitting TRBD2. Germline V gene lookup returns CDR1 SGHAT and CDR2 FQNNGV. The CDR3 is 15 amino acids. With 5 bases clipped from V and 12 bases from J, the junction kept 18 bases outside the gene matches. CDR3 DNA: TGTGCCAGCAGCCCAATTAGCGGGACGCACCCCCTCCCGTACTTC. This sequence encodes CASSPISGTHPLPYF.